This T cell receptor beta chain was captured by sequencing in a study of T cell responses to AZD1222 COVID-19 vaccine. Notes on the study in general: Vaccine-associated CD4 TCRs ranged over spike, dominating at 160-218 and 743-854. Among the donors, most were white British and more were female, and clonal diversity was possibly underestimated.

Sequencing used immunoSEQ multiplex PCR; TCRdb keeps in-frame clones, though not all of them. The table lists 160,000 or so clones, 92% of them singletons. As concerns this clone: Its antigen is as yet unknown.

Per the germline V gene, CDR1 is MNHEY and CDR2 is SVGAGI. Trimming removed 9 bases from V and 6 bases from J; junction bases left unmatched: 10. The CDR3 totals 13 residues. This receptor was obtained from an adult in good health. This chain connects TRBV6-5 to TRBJ1-1; 7 bases line up with TRBD1. The sample was peripheral blood, taken on day 0 of MenACWY control vaccination. The DNA for the CDR3 is TGTGCCAGTGCGCGGGCCACAGGGGCTGAAGCTTTCTTT. Residues: CASARATGAEAFF.